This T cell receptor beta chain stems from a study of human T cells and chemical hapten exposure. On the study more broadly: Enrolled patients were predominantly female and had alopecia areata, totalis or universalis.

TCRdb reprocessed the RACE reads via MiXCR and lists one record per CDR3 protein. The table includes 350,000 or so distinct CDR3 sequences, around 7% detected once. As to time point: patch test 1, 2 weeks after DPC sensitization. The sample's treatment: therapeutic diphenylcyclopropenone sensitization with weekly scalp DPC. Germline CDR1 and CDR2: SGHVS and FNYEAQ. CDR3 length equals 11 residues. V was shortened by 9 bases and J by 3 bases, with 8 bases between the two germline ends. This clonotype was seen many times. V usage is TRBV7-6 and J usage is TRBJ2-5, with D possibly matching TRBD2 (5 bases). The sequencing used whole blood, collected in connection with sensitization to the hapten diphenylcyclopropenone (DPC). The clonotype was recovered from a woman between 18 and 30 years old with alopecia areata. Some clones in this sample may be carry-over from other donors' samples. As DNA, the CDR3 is TGTGCCAGTTCCGGGGAAGAGACCCAGTACTTC. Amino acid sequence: CASSGEETQYF. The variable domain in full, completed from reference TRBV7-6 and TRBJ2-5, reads GAGVSQSPRYKVTKRGQDVALRCDPISGHVSLYWYRQALGQGPEFLTYFNYEAQQDKSGLPNDRFSAERPEGSISTLTIQRTEQRDSAMYRCASSGEETQYFGPGTRLLVL.